These 31 T cell receptor beta chains were all obtained from the same sample, sequenced in a study of cytomegalovirus exposure and HLA in healthy donors. A multiplex PCR was run with 60 Vbeta primers and 13 Jbeta primers. The protocol was immunoSEQ multiplex PCR, while the TCRdb copy is restricted to in-frame clones and leaves out a portion. The top ten clones hold less than 2.5% of a sample with over 100,000 clones, approximately 81% of them seen once. Sequenced input: PBMCs. The origin of the receptors is a woman aged 25-40 years in good health and CMV-seronegative.

V gene TRBV19 combines with J gene TRBJ1-5; D remains unclear. The V end lost 5 bases, the J end lost 4 bases, and 6 bases lay between the germline ends. The CDR3 loop spans 12 amino acids. CDR1 LNHDA and CDR2 SQIVND come from the germline V gene (reference sequence). CDR3 region: CASSSRNQPQHF. CDR3 DNA: TGTGCCAGTAGTTCTAGAAATCAGCCCCAGCATTTT. Variable domain in full (rest from reference TRBV19 and TRBJ1-5): DGGITQSPKYLFRKEGQNVTLSCEQNLNHDAMYWYRQDPGQGLRLIYYSQIVNDFQKGDIAEGYSVSREKKESFPLTVTSAQKNPTAFYLCASSSRNQPQHFGDGTRLSIL.

The chain carries TRBV4-1 and TRBJ1-1; D is possibly TRBD1 (6 bases). With 3 bases removed from V and 1 base from J, the gap between germline ends came to 12 bases. From germline, CDR1 is MGHRA and CDR2 YSYEKL. There are 15 residues in the CDR3. Written as DNA, the CDR3 is TGCGCCAGCAGCCAGCGCACAGGGTGGAACACTGAAGCTTTCTTT. This translates into CASSQRTGWNTEAFF.

V and J are TRBV4-1 and TRBJ2-2; tentative D call: TRBD2 (7 bases). The V and J ends lost 10 bases and 13 bases respectively, with 16 bases between them. The CDR3 is made up of 11 amino acids. Looked up from germline, CDR1 is MGHRA and CDR2 is YSYEKL. Written as DNA, the CDR3 is TGCGCCACCTCGCCGGGGGGCGGGCTGTTTTTT. Translating it yields CATSPGGGLFF.

This clone has only one observation. The rearrangement joins TRBV10-2 to TRBJ2-2; D perhaps matches TRBD2 (6 bases). This CDR3 is 12 amino acids long. Germline CDR1 reads WSHSY; CDR2 reads SAAADI. V shed 11 bases and J shed 8 bases, with 15 bases lying between them. The CDR3 DNA reads TGCGCCGTACAACCGGGGGAGGGGGAGCTGTTTTTT. This gives the protein CAVQPGEGELFF.

This clone was observed a handful of times. This chain joins TRBV4-2 and TRBJ2-5; tentatively, D is TRBD2 (6 bases). The CDR3 spans 15 residues. CDR1 LGHNA and CDR2 YNFKEQ come from the germline V gene. V lost 4 bases to trimming and J lost 1 base, with 13 bases between them. The CDR3 is CASSRDSGGQETQYF. The CDR3, as DNA: TGTGCCAGCAGCCGAGATAGCGGAGGCCAAGAGACCCAGTACTTC.

In its sample, this clone was seen once. The chain links TRBV11-1 to TRBJ2-2, with TRBD2 matching 12 bases. The CDR3 is 16 residues long. V gave up 5 bases and J gave up 4 bases; unmatched junction bases: 5. In germline, CDR1 is SGHAT, CDR2 FQDESV (reference sequence). CDR3 DNA sequence: TGTGCCAGCAGCCCCAGGGGACTAGCGGGCACCGGGGAGCTGTTTTTT. Its translation: CASSPRGLAGTGELFF.

This chain joins TRBV11-2 and TRBJ2-1, with TRBD2 identical over 9 bases. Germline assignment: CDR1 SGHAT and CDR2 FQNNGV. The junction had 18 bases not matched to a gene; V was cut back by 7 bases and J by 8 bases. This CDR3 region has 17 residues. This CDR3 reads CASTHVGPGTSLDEQFF. As DNA, the CDR3 is TGTGCCAGCACCCATGTAGGACCCGGGACTAGCTTGGATGAGCAGTTCTTC.

This chain links TRBV7-2 with TRBJ1-2; 7 bases align to TRBD1. Germline assignment: CDR1 SGHTA and CDR2 FQGNSA. The J segment lost 3 bases and the V segment lost 5 bases, leaving 3 bases of the junction unmatched. The CDR3 contains 13 residues. CDR3 bases: TGTGCCAGCAGCGTAGGGGGCGACTATGGCTACACCTTC. Translating it yields CASSVGGDYGYTF.

The chain has TRBV7-9 and TRBJ2-7, with D possibly being TRBD2 (7 bases). V shed 8 bases and J shed 6 bases, with 14 bases lying between them. The CDR3 consists of 12 residues. Germline CDR1 and CDR2: SEHNR and FQNEAQ (reference sequence). CDR3 bases: TGTGCCAGCTCCGGGGGGCCCTCCGAGCAGTACTTC. Translated: CASSGGPSEQYF.

The genes are TRBV18 and TRBJ2-1, with D maybe TRBD1 (6 bases). The CDR3 has 16 amino acids. CDR1 is KGHSH and CDR2 is LQKENI in the germline V gene. Trimming stripped 3 bases from V and 4 bases from J, with 16 bases between. The DNA for the CDR3 is TGTGCCAGCTCACCCCAGGACAGAAACCTATACAATGAGCAGTTCTTC. Its translation: CASSPQDRNLYNEQFF.

The chain employs TRBV9 and TRBJ2-2, with 8 positions matching TRBD2. The CDR3 consists of 16 residues. The J segment lost 6 bases and the V segment lost 4 bases, leaving 11 bases of the junction unmatched. Germline loops: CDR1 SGDLS, CDR2 YYNGEE. The CDR3 loop is CASSPRVAGNAGELFF. The CDR3 bases are TGTGCCAGCAGCCCACGAGTAGCGGGAAACGCCGGGGAGCTGTTTTTT.

This chain joins TRBV15 and TRBJ1-3, with TRBD1 matching over 9 bases. Germline assignment: CDR1 LNHNV and CDR2 YYDKDF (reference sequence). The CDR3 is made up of 16 amino acids. J gave up 2 bases and V 0 bases, and 2 bases lay outside the gene matches. CDR3 bases: TGTGCCACCAGCAGAGATAGACAGGGGGCTGGAAACACCATATATTTT. The encoded protein is CATSRDRQGAGNTIYF.

The chain employs TRBV18 and TRBJ1-3, with D possibly matching TRBD1 (6 bases). This CDR3 spans 17 amino acids. Trimming took off 2 bases at V and 0 bases at J, with 14 bases between the two ends. Germline values: CDR1 KGHSH, CDR2 LQKENI. CDR3 region: CASSPKGQHFSGNTIYF. For the CDR3, the DNA is TGTGCCAGCTCACCAAAAGGACAGCACTTCTCTGGAAACACCATATATTTT. The full variable domain, in which reference TRBV18 and TRBJ1-3 provide the parts outside the CDR3, is NAGVMQNPRHLVRRRGQEARLRCSPMKGHSHVYWYRQLPEEGLKFMVYLQKENIIDESGMPKERFSAEFPKEGPSILRIQQVVRGDSAAYFCASSPKGQHFSGNTIYFGEGSWLTVV.

This clone has a single count. The V gene is TRBV6-1, the J gene TRBJ2-5; D uncertain. Trimming left V 7 bases short and J 5 bases short, with 14 bases between. In germline, CDR1 is MNHNS, CDR2 SASEGT. This CDR3 region has 13 residues. This CDR3 is CASTETVRETQYF. CDR3 nucleotides: TGTGCCAGCACCGAGACTGTGAGGGAGACCCAGTACTTC.

This clone was counted between two and nine times. The V gene is TRBV19, the J gene TRBJ1-5; TRBD1 matches at 7 bases. The V gene end was trimmed by 9 bases and the J gene end by 2 bases; junction bases not matched to a gene: 13. Per the germline V gene, CDR1 is LNHDA and CDR2 is SQIVND (reference sequence). This CDR3 contains 16 residues. The DNA of the CDR3 is TGTGCCAGCCATAATCGACAGGGAGGTCGCAATCAGCCCCAGCATTTT. Its protein is CASHNRQGGRNQPQHF.

This clone was recorded once. The CDR3 is CASNPAGDRVAGYTF. DNA of the CDR3: TGTGCCAGTAACCCGGCAGGGGACAGGGTTGCTGGCTACACCTTC. This rearrangement joins TRBV19 to TRBJ1-2; 9 bases agree with TRBD1. After removal of 7 bases from V and 7 bases from J, the junction contained 13 bases not matched to a gene. This CDR3 has 15 residues. Germline loops: CDR1 LNHDA, CDR2 SQIVND (reference sequence).

The rearrangement joins TRBV7-9 to TRBJ2-1; 8 nucleotides agree with TRBD1. The ends lost 0 bases at V and 8 bases at J; junction bases unmatched: 6. Germline V CDR1 and CDR2: SEHNR, FQNEAQ (reference sequence). This CDR3 is built from 15 residues. The CDR3, as DNA: TGTGCCAGCAGCTTAGCCCAGGGGGCGTTCGATGAGCAGTTCTTC. Amino acids: CASSLAQGAFDEQFF. The full variable domain, rest sourced from reference TRBV7-9 and TRBJ2-1, is DTGVSQNPRHKITKRGQNVTFRCDPISEHNRLYWYRQTLGQGPEFLTYFQNEAQLEKSRLLSDRFSAERPKGSFSTLEIQRTEQGDSAMYLCASSLAQGAFDEQFFGPGTRLTVL.

CDR3 residues: CASSPRTGGDNEQFF. CDR3 in DNA: TGTGCCAGCAGCCCTCGGACGGGAGGGGACAATGAGCAGTTCTTC. This sequence joins TRBV9 and TRBJ2-1, with 8 positions matching TRBD2. The CDR3 has 15 residues. Germline CDR1 is SGDLS and CDR2 is YYNGEE. After removal of 4 bases from V and 5 bases from J, the junction contained 8 bases not matched to a gene. The full variable domain, rest sourced from reference TRBV9 and TRBJ2-1, is DSGVTQTPKHLITATGQRVTLRCSPRSGDLSVYWYQQSLDQGLQFLIQYYNGEERAKGNILERFSAQQFPDLHSELNLSSLELGDSALYFCASSPRTGGDNEQFFGPGTRLTVL.

V usage is TRBV6-1 and J usage is TRBJ2-3; no definite D call. CDR1 MNHNS and CDR2 SASEGT come from the germline V gene. Trimming pared 6 bases from V and 7 bases from J, leaving 11 bases between. The CDR3 length is 12 residues. In nucleotides, the CDR3 is TGTGCCAGCAGGTTCGAGGTCAATACGCAGTATTTT. It yields the protein CASRFEVNTQYF.

This sequence joins TRBV7-2 and TRBJ2-7; D call uncertain. The CDR3 has 14 residues. The germline gives CDR1 SGHTA, CDR2 FQGNSA. V was pared by 8 bases and J by 3 bases, with 17 bases between. The CDR3 DNA reads TGTGCCAGCTCCAGTGGTGGCAACTACTACGAGCAGTACTTC. Amino acid sequence: CASSSGGNYYEQYF.

The chain recombines TRBV7-9 with TRBJ1-1, with a tentative D call TRBD1 (5 bases). This CDR3 region has 12 residues. V was pared by 1 base and J by 11 bases, with 11 bases between. The germline gives CDR1 SEHNR, CDR2 FQNEAQ (reference sequence). Written as DNA, the CDR3 is TGTGCCAGCAGCTTAGATAGGGGCGACGCTTTCTTT. Amino acid sequence: CASSLDRGDAFF.

The chain recombines TRBV30 with TRBJ2-7; no reliable D call. CDR1 and CDR2 from the germline V gene are GTSNPN and SVGIG (reference sequence). Trimming left V 2 bases short and J 6 bases short, with 14 bases between. The CDR3 totals 13 residues. The CDR3 nucleotides are TGTGCCTGGAGTCAGTCGGCCCGCGGCGAGCAGTACTTC. It translates to CAWSQSARGEQYF.

This clone showed up just once. The chain couples TRBV6-6 to TRBJ2-3, with 9 bases that match TRBD2. With 2 bases clipped from V and 3 bases from J, the junction kept 6 bases outside the gene matches. Germline-derived CDR1 and CDR2 are MNHNY and SVGAGI (reference sequence). This CDR3 is built from 16 residues. The CDR3 spells CASSYEASGITDTQYF. CDR3 DNA sequence: TGTGCCAGCAGTTACGAGGCTAGCGGGATTACAGATACGCAGTATTTT.

The chain couples TRBV28 to TRBJ2-4; possible D gene TRBD1, 6 bases. V lost 5 bases, J lost 1 base, and 15 bases lay in between. CDR3 length: 16 amino acids. Germline-derived CDR1 and CDR2 are MDHEN and SYDVKM. The CDR3 is CASSPTGRRAKNIQYF. The DNA of the CDR3 is TGTGCCAGCAGTCCTACAGGGCGGAGGGCCAAAAACATTCAGTACTTC.

The chain carries TRBV29-1 and TRBJ2-7; a weak D match, TRBD1 (8 bases). V gave up 3 bases and J gave up 9 bases, with 15 bases separating them. The CDR3 has 12 amino acids. Germline V gene data show CDR1 as SQVTM and CDR2 as ANQGSEA. The CDR3 loop is CSVEGAGQVQYF. CDR3 nucleotides: TGCAGCGTTGAGGGAGCGGGACAGGTGCAGTACTTC.

This chain uses TRBV7-2 with TRBJ2-7; 10 nucleotides agree with TRBD2. The CDR3 loop spans 16 amino acids. Germline V CDR1 and CDR2: SGHTA, FQGNSA. The ends lost 4 bases at V and 0 bases at J; junction bases unmatched: 6. CDR3 in DNA: TGTGCCAGCAGCTCCCTTAGCGGGGGGAGCTCCTACGAGCAGTACTTC. Its translation is CASSSLSGGSSYEQYF.

The chain couples TRBV9 to TRBJ2-2, with 12 positions matching TRBD2. The length of the CDR3 is 16 residues. Germline V gene sequence: CDR1 SGDLS, CDR2 YYNGEE. V shed 4 bases and J 5 bases; nucleotides not matched to a gene: 6. CDR3 sequence: CASSPLAGGHTGELFF. The CDR3 region has the DNA TGTGCCAGCAGCCCTCTAGCGGGAGGGCATACCGGGGAGCTGTTTTTT.

The CDR3 DNA reads as TGTGCCTGGAAGATAGTAGAGGGGGCGCCTCGGGAGTGGGCCAAAAACATTCAGTACTTC. This codes for CAWKIVEGAPREWAKNIQYF. The gene calls are TRBV30 and TRBJ2-4; a possible D gene is TRBD1 (7 bases). CDR1 is GTSNPN, CDR2 SVGIG, per germline (reference sequence). The CDR3 runs 20 residues. The V end was cut by 4 bases, the J end by 1 base, with 29 bases between.

The chain employs TRBV25-1 and TRBJ2-4; a possible D gene is TRBD1 (6 bases). This CDR3 comprises 12 residues. The V gene's germline CDR1 is MGHDK and CDR2 SYGVNS. Trimming stripped 4 bases from V and 10 bases from J, with 11 bases between. The CDR3 spells CASSVGGEIQYF. CDR3 DNA: TGTGCCAGCAGTGTAGGGGGAGAGATTCAGTACTTC.

V and J are TRBV11-2 and TRBJ2-3, with D perhaps matching TRBD2 (5 bases). This CDR3 spans 17 amino acids. V was trimmed by 5 bases and J by 1 base, leaving 19 bases between them. Germline CDR1 reads SGHAT; CDR2 reads FQNNGV. CDR3 sequence reads: CASSPLDSGIRTDTQYF. The CDR3 DNA sequence: TGTGCCAGCAGCCCTCTGGACTCGGGGATCCGCACAGATACGCAGTATTTT.

This clone was seen a few times. The chain couples TRBV12-5 to TRBJ1-1, with D possibly being TRBD1 (5 bases). CDR3 length equals 17 residues. CDR1 is LGHNT, CDR2 FRNRAP, per germline. V was clipped by 6 bases and J by 3 bases, with 23 bases between them. CDR3 amino acids: CASGETRPGRVYTEAFF. CDR3 nucleotide sequence: TGTGCTAGTGGCGAGACCCGGCCCGGCAGGGTGTACACTGAAGCTTTCTTT.